Listed here is a single T cell receptor (beta chain). No cognate antigen has been identified for it. This may be a read error, as it is one base from a much larger clone. The data are from a study of tumor-infiltrating lymphocytes in primary liver carcinoma (TCRdb year 2017). In the study overall: Of the five patients (three men and two women, aged 30 to 69 years), four had hepatocellular carcinoma and one had combined HCC and intrahepatic cholangiocarcinoma. Tumors of the five patients were stage T1-T3 N0M0 with maximum diameters of roughly 4.2 to 11 cm. Each sample produced about 3.5 to 7.13 million productive TCRbeta reads, and read depth showed no significant difference between tissue types. The study combined TCRbeta repertoire sequencing, expression microarrays and whole-exome sequencing across five regions of each liver tumor, with adjacent normal tissue and blood. A total of 35 or so specimens from 5 patients, comprising some 25 tumor regions, 5 adjacent noncancerous liver tissues and 5 peripheral blood samples, were covered by TCRbeta repertoire sequencing. To link TCRbeta repertoire diversity with the local molecular phenotype, the 25 tumor region samples were profiled using Agilent mRNA microarrays. Reproducibility between technical replicate repertoires was high, with correlation coefficients above 0.95 and mean shared-clone rates roughly 0.86. What the research found in general, with its limitations: The top 250 clones accounted for a significantly greater share of the repertoire in tumors than in blood (p = 0.039). Repertoire overlap was found to be higher between tumor regions (mean around 35%) than between tumor-adjacent (17%) or tumor-blood (14%) pairs, consistent with antigen-driven expansion. With just five or six patients in the study, the authors point out that the findings should be validated in a larger study. Because sequencing covered only the TCR beta chain and unpaired alpha chains were not captured, true repertoire diversity is likely underestimated. Only roughly 8-25% of top clones appeared in all five regions of a tumor, which suggests that tumor-infiltrating T cells are spatially heterogeneous. Comparison of CD4+ and CD8+ T cell repertoires was precluded by the use of bulk unsorted samples.

Total RNA and DNA were co-extracted from around 18-30 mg of bulk tissue with the AllPrep DNA/RNA mini kit, without cell sorting. Surgical resection was performed in China between November 2015 and March 2016 on a few patients with histopathologically diagnosed primary liver carcinoma. At the time of sampling, the patients were treatment-naive and had chronic HBV infection. Each tumor was sampled at five spatially separated regions: the tumor centre plus the superior, inferior, left-lateral and right-lateral poles. More than 85% viable tumor cells were found by histology in every tumor sample. Fresh tumor and adjacent tissue pieces were bisected, with one half stored in RNAlater at -80 degrees C and the other half sent for histology. From cysteine to phenylalanine, the CDR3 is 17 amino acids long. CDR3 DNA only is kept here, 51 bases in frame from base 1. The germline V gene specifies SNHLY as CDR1 and FYNNEI as CDR2. Trimmed from V: 7 bases; trimmed from J: 7 bases; junction bases lacking a gene match: 15.

Using a constant-region primer and ProtoScript II reverse transcriptase, TCRbeta-specific cDNA was reverse-transcribed from around 520 ng total RNA. TCRbeta libraries were built with three nested multiplex PCR rounds, a slightly modified ARM-PCR procedure. Each of the first two PCR rounds ran for about 9 cycles and used multiplex TRBV1-TRBV30 forward primers together with a Cbeta reverse primer. Sample barcodes and Illumina adapters were attached in a final 25-cycle PCR using Deep VentR polymerase. Before sequencing, amplicons of 200-500 bp were gel-purified using a QIAquick gel extraction kit. The TCRbeta amplicons were sequenced with 250-bp paired-end reads on an Illumina HiSeq 2500. The study's own analysis went as follows. Trimmomatic v0.33 was used to quality-trim the reads, and FLASH v1.2.11 was used to merge paired reads so that full CDR3 sequences could be recovered. MiGEC v1.2.1b assigned V, D and J germline segments to the rearranged TCRbeta sequences. Clonotype statistics and Shannon-Wiener diversity indices were computed with VDJtools v1.0.0. Except for diversity analysis, only each sample's 250 most abundant clonotypes were used in subsequent analyses to reduce sampling bias. Starting from the raw public reads, TCRdb applied fastp trimming at Q25, assembled clones with MiXCR and retained in-frame beta chains. Each CDR3 protein appears once, grouped with its most common genes and DNA. The V and J calls were not made by the authors but by TCRdb's processing. For this sample there are fewer than 30,000 distinct CDR3 sequences; about three quarters appear just once. Just over 45% of the sample lies in the top ten.

The V and J genes are TRBV2 and TRBJ2-1, with TRBD2 identical over 11 junction bases. The clonotype comes from a man aged 40-55 years with primary liver carcinoma and hepatitis B virus infection. The sequenced sample consisted of liver tumor tissue from sampling region 3. Taken with the paper, the label for cell subset or site translates to: tumor region T3, left-lateral pole. The CDR3 in this case is CASKIIRLAGIANEQFF. The DNA sequence is as follows: TGTGCCAGCAAAATCATTCGACTAGCGGGAATAGCGAATGAGCAGTTCTTC.